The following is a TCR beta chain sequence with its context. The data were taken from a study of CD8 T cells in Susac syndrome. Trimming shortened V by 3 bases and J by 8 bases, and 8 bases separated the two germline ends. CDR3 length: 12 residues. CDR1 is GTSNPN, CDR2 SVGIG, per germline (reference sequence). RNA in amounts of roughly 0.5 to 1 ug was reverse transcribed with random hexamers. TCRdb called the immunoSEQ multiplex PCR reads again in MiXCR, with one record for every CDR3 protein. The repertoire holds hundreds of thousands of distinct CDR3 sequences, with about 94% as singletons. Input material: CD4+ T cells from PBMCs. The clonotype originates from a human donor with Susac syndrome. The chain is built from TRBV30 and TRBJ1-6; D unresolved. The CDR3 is CAWSEVDSPLHF. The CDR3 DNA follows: TGTGCCTGGAGCGAAGTGGATTCACCCCTCCACTTT.